Listed below are T cell receptor beta chains from one sample, sequenced in a study of T cell responses to AZD1222 COVID-19 vaccine. Produced via immunoSEQ multiplex PCR; TCRdb's table is partial and in-frame only. The sample shows 120,000 to 150,000 clones, around 90% of them seen only once. The sample consisted of peripheral blood, taken on day 0 of AZD1222 vaccination. The receptors come from an adult in good health. CDR3s include the opening cysteine and the closing phenylalanine or tryptophan. A D gene is named only where the DNA matches it firmly. Rows give clone size only sometimes, using once, few, many, or a class for an expanded clone.

>TRBJ2-7|TRBV12-3/TRBV12-4|-|-
CASSPRGPYEQYF
TGTGCCAGCAGCCCCAGGGGACCCTACGAGCAGTACTTC
>TRBJ2-7|TRBV4-3|TRBD2|-
CASSKGLAGVTYEQYF
TGCGCCAGCAGCAAAGGACTAGCGGGGGTAACCTACGAGCAGTACTTC
>TRBJ1-6|TRBV19|-|-
CASSIDSGNSPLHF
TGTGCCAGTAGTATAGACAGCGGGAATTCACCCCTCCACTTT
>TRBJ2-3|TRBV9|TRBD1|few
CASSLFDRGSGDTQYF
TGTGCCAGCAGCCTATTCGACAGGGGGAGCGGAGATACGCAGTATTTT
>TRBJ2-4|TRBV7-9|-|-
CASSFSDGIKNIQYF
TGTGCCAGCAGCTTTTCAGATGGGATCAAAAACATTCAGTACTTC
>TRBJ1-2|TRBV4-3|-|-
CASRPDTDTDGYTF
TGCGCCAGCAGACCGGACACCGATACAGATGGCTACACCTTC
>TRBJ1-2|TRBV28|TRBD1|once
CASLGGADYGYTF
TGTGCCAGCCTAGGGGGCGCGGACTATGGCTACACCTTC
>TRBJ2-2|TRBV19|-|-
CASKLPNTGELFF
TGTGCCAGTAAACTCCCGAACACCGGGGAGCTGTTTTTT
>TRBJ1-2|TRBV7-3|TRBD1|-
CASSPRDSLLPSYGYTF
TGTGCCAGCAGCCCCCGGGACAGCCTACTCCCTAGCTATGGCTACACCTTC
>TRBJ2-4|TRBV2|-|-
CASSERAVAKNIQYF
TGTGCCAGCAGTGAAAGGGCGGTAGCCAAAAACATTCAGTACTTC
>TRBJ2-7|TRBV5-3|TRBD2|-
CARSLTSGRYEQYF
TGTGCCAGAAGTTTGACTAGCGGGAGGTACGAGCAGTACTTC
>TRBJ1-1|TRBV6-1|-|-
CASSETTGWTEAFF
TGTGCCAGCAGTGAGACCACAGGGTGGACTGAAGCTTTCTTT
>TRBJ2-1|TRBV5-1|TRBD2|-
CASSRLGASGSKDNEQFF
TGCGCCAGCAGCCGACTCGGGGCTAGCGGGAGCAAGGACAATGAGCAGTTCTTC
>TRBJ1-2|TRBV5-5|-|-
CASSLPGRDNYGYTF
TGTGCCAGCAGCTTACCGGGCCGAGATAACTATGGCTACACCTTC
>TRBJ2-7|TRBV1|-|-
CTSSQPIRDRAYEQYF
TGCACCAGCAGCCAACCAATCAGGGACAGGGCCTACGAGCAGTACTTC
>TRBJ2-5|TRBV6-5|-|-
CASAYRVDETQYF
TGTGCCAGCGCGTACAGGGTTGACGAGACCCAGTACTTC
>TRBJ1-1|TRBV16|-|-
CASSQETPLNTEAFF
TGTGCCAGCAGCCAAGAAACACCGCTGAACACTGAAGCTTTCTTT
>TRBJ2-3|TRBV24-1|-|-
CATSDPGATRDTQYF
TGTGCCACCAGTGATCCGGGAGCAACACGTGATACGCAGTATTTT